The source of this T cell receptor beta chain is a study of control samples from healthy donors and cancer patients. V lost 0 bases and J lost 9; bases outside the gene matches: 9. Germline CDR1 is SGDLS and CDR2 is YYNGEE. This CDR3 is built from 15 residues. Some clones are missing from TCRdb's copy, which holds only in-frame ones; the method was immunoSEQ multiplex PCR. Of about 98,000 clones in the sample, roughly 86% are singletons; the top ten hold 1.5% to 2.5%. The chain carries TRBV9 and TRBJ2-5, with 9 bases identical to TRBD1. The sample taken for sequencing was blood. The receptor was derived from a man between 60 and 75 years old in good health. In nucleotides, the CDR3 is TGTGCCAGCAGCGTAGGGGGACAGGGCCCGCGGGCCCAGTACTTC. It is translated as CASSVGGQGPRAQYF.